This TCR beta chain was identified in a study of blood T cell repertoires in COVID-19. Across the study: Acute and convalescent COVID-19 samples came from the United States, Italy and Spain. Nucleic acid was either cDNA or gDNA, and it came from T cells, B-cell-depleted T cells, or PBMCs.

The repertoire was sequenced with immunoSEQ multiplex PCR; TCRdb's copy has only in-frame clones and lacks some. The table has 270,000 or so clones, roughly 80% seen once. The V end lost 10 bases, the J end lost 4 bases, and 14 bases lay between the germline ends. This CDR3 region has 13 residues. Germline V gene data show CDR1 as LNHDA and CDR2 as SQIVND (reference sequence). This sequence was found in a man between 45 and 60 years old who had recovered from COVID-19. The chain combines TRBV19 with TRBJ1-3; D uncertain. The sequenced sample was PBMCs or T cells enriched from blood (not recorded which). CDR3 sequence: CATRDLAGNTIYF. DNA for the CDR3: TGTGCCACCCGGGATCTGGCCGGAAACACCATATATTTT.